This is a list of T cell receptor beta chains from one sample in a study of monozygotic twins with inflammatory bowel disease. TCRdb reworked the 5' RACE reads into one entry per CDR3 protein, no DNA. This table lists around 400,000 distinct CDR3 sequences. Sequenced: blood. The receptor set was obtained from a human donor with ulcerative colitis or Crohn's disease, or a healthy co-twin of an affected twin (not recorded which). Both conserved end residues are part of each CDR3.

CDR3 protein,J gene,V gene
CASSSTITGSRNSPLHF,TRBJ1-6,TRBV7-9
CAISESGQGSTDTQYF,TRBJ2-3,TRBV10-3
CAIRSTGGRLNTEAFF,TRBJ1-1,TRBV10-3
CSARLLGNDTQYF,TRBJ2-3,TRBV20-1
CAISESSGGNTGELFF,TRBJ2-2,TRBV10-3
CAISGGQGARSGYTF,TRBJ1-2,TRBV10-3
CASSRRDRNTEAFF,TRBJ1-1,TRBV18
CASSLARGQGLETQYF,TRBJ2-5,TRBV5-1
CASSQHRGSGAGELFF,TRBJ2-2,TRBV3-1
CASSTKSGGGTDTQYF,TRBJ2-3,TRBV7-9
CSVEGQGARPGYTF,TRBJ1-2,TRBV29-1
CASSLSRGGHNEQFF,TRBJ2-1,TRBV11-2
CASSRKGTNQPQHF,TRBJ1-5,TRBV12-3/TRBV12-4
CASSQGQTGGDTQYF,TRBJ2-3,TRBV4-3
CASRGQGLETQYF,TRBJ2-5,TRBV2
CASSSNLKRSQYF,TRBJ2-5,TRBV5-4
CASSLWASGVQGGNEQFF,TRBJ2-1,TRBV5-1
CASSLDGLAGAVEQFF,TRBJ2-1,TRBV7-2
CASSLAGETGELFF,TRBJ2-2,TRBV10-2
CASSQGTFRGEKLFF,TRBJ1-4,TRBV4-1
CASSLWENTEAFF,TRBJ1-1,TRBV7-3
CASSQDGGRGEQYF,TRBJ2-7,TRBV4-3